This is a list of T cell receptor beta chains from one sample in a study of siplizumab effects on memory and regulatory T cells. Assay used: immunoSEQ multiplex PCR; TCRdb lists only in-frame clones, some missing. Here the sample spans 70,000 to 95,000 clones, 93% being singletons. Source material: CD8+ T cells sorted from blood. These receptors originate from a human donor in good health. The CDR3 runs from the conserved cysteine through the conserved F or W. Fields, in order: clone size, V gene, D gene, J gene, CDR3 protein, CDR3 DNA. D genes are given only for firm matches. The listing skips clone size in some rows; elsewhere it reads once, few, many or a size class.

.	TRBV6-6	.	TRBJ2-5	CASSYSMLAFQETQYF	TGTGCCAGCAGTTACTCGATGTTGGCATTCCAAGAGACCCAGTACTTC
.	TRBV7-9	TRBD1	TRBJ1-3	CASSAGTGAGNTIYF	TGTGCCAGCAGCGCAGGGACAGGGGCTGGAAACACCATATATTTT
once	TRBV5-1	TRBD1	TRBJ2-1	CASSAGDRDYNEQFF	TGCGCCAGCAGCGCGGGGGACAGGGACTACAATGAGCAGTTCTTC
.	TRBV4-2	.	TRBJ2-7	CASSEWAGSYEQYF	TGTGCCAGCAGCGAATGGGCGGGGTCCTACGAGCAGTACTTC
.	TRBV5-8	.	TRBJ1-5	CASSLRVTGYGNQPQHF	TGTGCCAGCAGCTTAAGAGTCACGGGTTATGGCAATCAGCCCCAGCATTTT
.	TRBV6-6	.	TRBJ2-1	CASRGPYNEQFF	TGTGCCAGTCGAGGGCCTTACAATGAGCAGTTCTTC
.	TRBV5-5	TRBD2	TRBJ2-1	CASSTGLAGHNEQFF	TGTGCCAGCAGCACCGGACTAGCGGGACACAATGAGCAGTTCTTC
once	TRBV6-1	TRBD1	TRBJ1-3	CASEGQGVGNTIYF	TGTGCCAGCGAAGGACAGGGGGTCGGAAACACCATATATTTT
once	TRBV7-8	.	TRBJ2-5	CASSKAYQETQYF	TGTGCCAGCAGCAAGGCCTACCAAGAGACCCAGTACTTC
.	TRBV5-4	.	TRBJ1-1	CASSKQPGTPNTEAFF	TGTGCCAGCAGTAAACAACCCGGGACACCTAACACTGAAGCTTTCTTT
.	TRBV9	.	TRBJ2-1	CASSVGGGGSDEQFF	TGTGCCAGCAGCGTAGGTGGGGGTGGAAGCGATGAGCAGTTCTTC
.	TRBV13	TRBD1	TRBJ2-7	CASSLVGQAYEQYF	TGTGCCAGCAGCTTAGTGGGACAGGCCTACGAGCAGTACTTC
.	TRBV19	.	TRBJ1-1	CASSAGLPEAFF	TGTGCCAGTAGTGCTGGGTTGCCGGAAGCTTTCTTT
.	TRBV6-5	.	TRBJ2-7	CASSYSGRLSSYEQYF	TGTGCCAGCAGTTACTCGGGACGGTTGAGCTCCTACGAGCAGTACTTC
.	TRBV11-3	.	TRBJ2-1	CASSSTIYNEQFF	TGTGCCAGCAGCTCTACCATCTACAATGAGCAGTTCTTC
.	TRBV7-3	.	TRBJ1-1	CASSEGEDRFNTEAFF	TGTGCCAGCAGCGAAGGGGAAGACAGGTTTAACACTGAAGCTTTCTTT
.	TRBV30	.	TRBJ2-7	CAWTPNWGHEQYF	TGTGCCTGGACACCGAACTGGGGGCACGAGCAGTACTTC
.	TRBV4-1	.	TRBJ1-1	CASSQVSGGTEAFF	TGCGCCAGCAGCCAAGTATCCGGAGGCACTGAAGCTTTCTTT
.	TRBV13	TRBD1	TRBJ1-2	CASSPGTVYGYTF	TGTGCCAGCAGCCCCGGGACAGTCTATGGCTACACCTTC
.	TRBV19	.	TRBJ1-4	CASSKGEEQSEKLFF	TGTGCCAGTAGTAAGGGGGAGGAACAGTCCGAAAAACTGTTTTTT
.	TRBV6-5	TRBD1	TRBJ2-5	CASSPGTAQETQYF	TGTGCCAGCAGTCCCGGGACAGCTCAAGAGACCCAGTACTTC
.	TRBV2	TRBD2	TRBJ2-1	CASSASGGPLGEQFF	TGTGCCAGCAGTGCTAGCGGGGGGCCTTTGGGGGAGCAGTTCTTC
.	TRBV27	.	TRBJ2-7	CASSLSGSEQYF	TGTGCCAGCAGTTTATCGGGGAGCGAGCAGTACTTC
.	TRBV9	.	TRBJ2-7	CASSPTGTGRNEQYF	TGTGCCAGCAGCCCTACAGGGACCGGCCGCAACGAGCAGTACTTC
.	TRBV18	.	TRBJ2-3	CASSPPTSSTDTQYF	TGTGCCAGCTCACCACCCACCTCTAGCACAGATACGCAGTATTTT
medium-sized	TRBV6-4	TRBD2	TRBJ2-3	CASSDRSGGGTDTQYF	TGTGCCAGCAGTGACAGGAGCGGGGGGGGCACAGATACGCAGTATTTT
.	TRBV7-2	.	TRBJ2-4	CASSFTKNIQYF	TGTGCCAGCAGCTTTACAAAAAACATTCAGTACTTC
.	TRBV13	.	TRBJ2-6	CASSLRGVGANVLTF	TGTGCCAGCAGCTTACGGGGAGTTGGGGCCAACGTCCTGACTTTC
few	TRBV18	TRBD1	TRBJ1-5	CASSLEPGQTLSNQPQHF	TGTGCCAGCTCTCTTGAACCGGGACAGACCCTTAGCAATCAGCCCCAGCATTTT
few	TRBV6-4	TRBD2	TRBJ2-3	CASSGLAGGTDTQYF	TGTGCCAGCAGTGGACTAGCGGGAGGCACAGATACGCAGTATTTT
.	TRBV19	.	TRBJ1-1	CASSAQTWTNTEAFF	TGTGCCAGTAGTGCGCAGACATGGACGAACACTGAAGCTTTCTTT
.	TRBV7-9	.	TRBJ1-2	CASSLVGGGGANYGYTF	TGTGCCAGCAGCTTAGTGGGCGGAGGGGGAGCTAACTATGGCTACACCTTC
.	TRBV4-3	.	TRBJ2-3	CASSQDMSGGPWTDTQYF	TGCGCCAGCAGCCAAGATATGTCGGGGGGCCCTTGGACAGATACGCAGTATTTT
.	TRBV2	TRBD1	TRBJ1-1	CASSPRIGGPVEAFF	TGTGCCAGCAGCCCTAGGATAGGGGGCCCCGTTGAAGCTTTCTTT
.	TRBV29-1	TRBD1	TRBJ1-1	CSPEYQGQGNTEAFF	TGCAGCCCCGAATACCAAGGACAGGGGAACACTGAAGCTTTCTTT
.	TRBV29-1	.	TRBJ1-1	CSVEEGGTEAFF	TGCAGCGTTGAAGAAGGGGGAACTGAAGCTTTCTTT
.	TRBV19	.	TRBJ2-2	CASSIDWPTRRETGELFF	TGTGCCAGTAGTATCGATTGGCCGACTCGTCGGGAGACCGGGGAGCTGTTTTTT
.	TRBV6-5	.	TRBJ2-1	CASSYLDGYNEQFF	TGTGCCAGCAGTTACCTGGACGGTTACAATGAGCAGTTCTTC
.	TRBV7-3	TRBD1	TRBJ2-1	CASSWEGQGDDEQFF	TGTGCCAGCAGCTGGGAGGGACAGGGGGATGATGAGCAGTTCTTC
.	TRBV6-1	.	TRBJ1-1	CASSEAKGWTEAFF	TGTGCCAGCAGTGAAGCAAAGGGGTGGACTGAAGCTTTCTTT
once	TRBV4-2	.	TRBJ2-7	CASSQGRNEQYF	TGTGCCAGCAGCCAAGGTAGAAACGAGCAGTACTTC
.	TRBV11-2	.	TRBJ2-2	CASSFPVTGELFF	TGTGCCAGCAGTTTCCCAGTGACCGGGGAGCTGTTTTTT
.	TRBV30	TRBD1	TRBJ1-4	CAWSPGQAHPTINEKLFF	TGTGCCTGGAGTCCCGGACAGGCTCACCCTACAATTAATGAAAAACTGTTTTTT
.	TRBV30	.	TRBJ1-2	CAWSPYTGSYYGYTF	TGTGCCTGGAGTCCCTACACGGGATCGTACTATGGCTACACCTTC
.	TRBV27	.	TRBJ1-5	CASSLEGLSNQPQHF	TGTGCCAGCAGTTTGGAGGGATTAAGCAATCAGCCCCAGCATTTT